This T cell receptor (beta chain) was identified in a study of blood T cell repertoires in COVID-19. About the study: Some COVID-19 samples were acute and others convalescent; all came from the United States, Italy and Spain. The analysed material was cDNA or gDNA that came from T cells, B-cell-depleted T cells, or PBMCs.

Germline V CDR1 and CDR2: MGHRA, YSYEKL. After removal of 1 base from V and 5 bases from J, the junction contained 6 bases not matched to a gene. CDR3 length equals 16 residues. Study processing details: Amplification with reference gene primers provided the estimates of nucleated cell counts. The protocol was immunoSEQ multiplex PCR, while the TCRdb copy is restricted to in-frame clones and leaves out a portion. V and J calls and clone size follow that table, whereas D and trimming were derived from the DNA. The sample includes 95,000 to 150,000 clones, around 82% seen only once; the top ten take 5.9%.

V gene TRBV4-1 combines with J gene TRBJ2-5; 11 bases fit TRBD2. The sequence was collected from an elderly man with active or convalescent COVID-19. The sequenced sample was peripheral blood. The CDR3 loop is CASSQGLAGGMETQYF. The CDR3 coding sequence is TGCGCCAGCAGCCAAGGGCTAGCGGGAGGAATGGAGACCCAGTACTTC.